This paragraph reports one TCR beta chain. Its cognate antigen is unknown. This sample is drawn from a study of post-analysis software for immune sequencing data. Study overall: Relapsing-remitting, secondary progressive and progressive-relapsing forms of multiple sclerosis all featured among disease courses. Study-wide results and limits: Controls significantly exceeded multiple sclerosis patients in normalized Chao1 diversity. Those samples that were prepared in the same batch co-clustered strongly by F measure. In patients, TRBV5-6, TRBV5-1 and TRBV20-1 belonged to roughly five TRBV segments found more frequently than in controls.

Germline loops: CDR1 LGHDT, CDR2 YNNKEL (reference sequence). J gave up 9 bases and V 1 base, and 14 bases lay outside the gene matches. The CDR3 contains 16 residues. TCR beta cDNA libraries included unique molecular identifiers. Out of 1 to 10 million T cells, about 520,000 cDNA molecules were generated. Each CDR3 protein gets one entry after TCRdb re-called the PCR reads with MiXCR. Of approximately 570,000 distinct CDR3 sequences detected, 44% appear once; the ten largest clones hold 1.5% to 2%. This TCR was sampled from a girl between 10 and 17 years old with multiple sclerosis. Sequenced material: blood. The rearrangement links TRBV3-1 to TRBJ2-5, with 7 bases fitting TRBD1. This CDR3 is CASSQGERQGLMAQYF. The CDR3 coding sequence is TGTGCCAGCAGCCAAGGAGAAAGACAGGGCCTGATGGCCCAGTACTTC.